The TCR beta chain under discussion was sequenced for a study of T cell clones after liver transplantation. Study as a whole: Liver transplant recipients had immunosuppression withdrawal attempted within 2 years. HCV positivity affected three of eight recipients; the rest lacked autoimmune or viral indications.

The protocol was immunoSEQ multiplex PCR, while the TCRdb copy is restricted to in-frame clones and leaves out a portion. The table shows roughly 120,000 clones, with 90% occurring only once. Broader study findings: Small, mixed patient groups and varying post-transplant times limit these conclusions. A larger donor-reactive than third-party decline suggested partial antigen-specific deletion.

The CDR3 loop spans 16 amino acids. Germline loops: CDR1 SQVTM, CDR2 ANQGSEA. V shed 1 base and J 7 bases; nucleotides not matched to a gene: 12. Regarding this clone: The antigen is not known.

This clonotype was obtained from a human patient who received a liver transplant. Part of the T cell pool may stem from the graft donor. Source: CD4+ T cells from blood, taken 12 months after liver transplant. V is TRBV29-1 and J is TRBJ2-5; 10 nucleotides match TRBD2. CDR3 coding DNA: TGCAGCGTTGAAGGGGTAGCGGGAGGTCCGGTGGGGACCCAGTACTTC. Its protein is CSVEGVAGGPVGTQYF. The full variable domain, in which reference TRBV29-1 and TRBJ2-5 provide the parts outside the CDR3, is SAVISQKPSRDICQRGTSLTIQCQVDSQVTMMFWYRQQPGQSLTLIATANQGSEATYESGFVIDKFPISRPNLTFSTLTVSNMSPEDSSIYLCSVEGVAGGPVGTQYFGPGTRLLVL.